This section outlines one T cell receptor (beta chain) sequence together with its context. The data derive from a study of cytomegalovirus exposure and HLA in healthy donors. About the study: Prior work identified 117 million unique TCR beta sequences in 150 million to 200 million T cells.

The CDR3 is 17 residues long. V shed 4 bases and J shed 0 bases, with 17 bases lying between them. Germline CDR1 is SGDLS and CDR2 is YYNGEE. Researchers ran the PCR with 60 Vbeta and 13 Jbeta primers. Using immunoSEQ multiplex PCR, the repertoire was profiled, and TCRdb retains in-frame clones only, with some absent. This table holds 100,000 to 150,000 clones. The receptor was derived from a woman aged 40 to 49 in good health and CMV-seropositive. What was sequenced was PBMCs. The V and J genes are TRBV9 and TRBJ2-1; D unclear. Here the CDR3 reads CASSFRLLGSSYNEQFF. The DNA for the CDR3 is TGTGCCAGCAGCTTCCGCCTGCTAGGAAGCTCCTACAATGAGCAGTTCTTC.